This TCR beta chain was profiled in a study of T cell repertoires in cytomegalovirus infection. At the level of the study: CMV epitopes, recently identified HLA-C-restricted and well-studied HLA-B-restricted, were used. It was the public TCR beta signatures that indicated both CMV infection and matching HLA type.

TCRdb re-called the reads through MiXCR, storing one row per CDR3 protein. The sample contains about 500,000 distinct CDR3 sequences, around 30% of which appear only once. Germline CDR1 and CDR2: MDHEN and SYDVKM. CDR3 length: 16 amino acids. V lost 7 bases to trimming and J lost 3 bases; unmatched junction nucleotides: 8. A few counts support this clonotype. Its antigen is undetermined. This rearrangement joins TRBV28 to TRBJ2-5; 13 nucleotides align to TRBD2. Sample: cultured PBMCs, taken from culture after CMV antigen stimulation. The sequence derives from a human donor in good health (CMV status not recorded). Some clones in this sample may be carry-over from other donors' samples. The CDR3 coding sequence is TGTGCCAGCACAACAGGACTAGCGGGAGTCGAAGAGACCCAGTACTTC. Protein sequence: CASTTGLAGVEETQYF.